This TCR beta chain originates from a study of human T cells and chemical hapten exposure. At the level of the study: Patches that contained 0.01% DPC were applied to the upper back and read at 6 days. Enrolled patients were predominantly female and had alopecia areata, totalis or universalis. Regarding the study as a whole: With DPC sensitization, TCRs exceeding 1 in 1000 frequency showed no change. Compared to controls, expanded TCRs made significantly more large clusters of similar CDR3s.

Trimming shortened V by 4 bases and J by 4 bases, and 16 bases separated the two germline ends. This CDR3 is built from 14 residues. Germline V gene data show CDR1 as SQVTM and CDR2 as ANQGSEA. One entry per CDR3 protein, called by TCRdb with MiXCR from the RACE reads. The data show just under 65,000 distinct CDR3 sequences, 9.5% to 11% seen once. Concerning this clonotype itself: The antigen is undetermined.

Described time point: patch test 3, about 24 weeks after DPC sensitization. As for treatment: therapeutic diphenylcyclopropenone sensitization with weekly scalp DPC. The chain carries TRBV29-1 and TRBJ2-5; the D gene is possibly TRBD2 (6 bases). The TCR was taken from a woman under 40 with alopecia areata. Some clones in this sample may be carry-over from other donors' samples. The source material was whole blood, sampled in connection with sensitization to the hapten diphenylcyclopropenone (DPC). For the CDR3, the DNA is TGCAGCGTTGTCACTAGCAGGAGCGCAGAGACCCAGTACTTC. This codes for CSVVTSRSAETQYF.